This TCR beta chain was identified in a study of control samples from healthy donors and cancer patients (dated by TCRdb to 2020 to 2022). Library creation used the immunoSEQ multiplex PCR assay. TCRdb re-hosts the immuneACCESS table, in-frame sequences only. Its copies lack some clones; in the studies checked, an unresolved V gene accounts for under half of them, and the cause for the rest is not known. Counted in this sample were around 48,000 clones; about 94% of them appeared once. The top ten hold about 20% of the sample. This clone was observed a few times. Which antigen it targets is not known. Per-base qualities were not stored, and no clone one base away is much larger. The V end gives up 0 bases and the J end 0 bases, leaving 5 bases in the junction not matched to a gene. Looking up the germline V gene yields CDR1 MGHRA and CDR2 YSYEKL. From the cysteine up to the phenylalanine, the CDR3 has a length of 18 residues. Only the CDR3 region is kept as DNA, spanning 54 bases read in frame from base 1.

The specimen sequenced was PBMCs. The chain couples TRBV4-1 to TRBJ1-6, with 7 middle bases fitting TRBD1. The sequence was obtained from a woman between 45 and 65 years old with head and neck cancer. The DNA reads TGCGCCAGCAGCCAAGATACGGCAGGGGGCTCCTATAATTCACCCCTCCACTTT. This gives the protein CASSQDTAGGSYNSPLHF.